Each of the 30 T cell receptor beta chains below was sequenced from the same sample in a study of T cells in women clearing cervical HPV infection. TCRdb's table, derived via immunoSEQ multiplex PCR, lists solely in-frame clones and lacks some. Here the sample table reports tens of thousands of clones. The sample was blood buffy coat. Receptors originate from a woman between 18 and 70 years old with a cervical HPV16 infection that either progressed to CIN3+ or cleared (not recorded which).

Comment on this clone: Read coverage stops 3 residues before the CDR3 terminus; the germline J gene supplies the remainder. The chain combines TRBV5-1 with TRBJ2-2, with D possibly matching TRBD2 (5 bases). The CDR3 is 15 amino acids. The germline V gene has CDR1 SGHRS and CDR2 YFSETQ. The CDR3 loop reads CASSLIPTTNEKLFF. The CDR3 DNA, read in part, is TGCGCCAGCAGCTTGATACCGACGACTAATGAAAAG.

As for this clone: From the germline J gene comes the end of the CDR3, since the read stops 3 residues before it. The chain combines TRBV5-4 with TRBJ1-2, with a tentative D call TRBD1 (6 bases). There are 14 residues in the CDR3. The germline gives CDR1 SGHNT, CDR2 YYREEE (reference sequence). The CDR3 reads CASSQTGPLGGYTF. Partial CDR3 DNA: TGTGCCAGCAGCCAAACAGGGCCCCTTGGAGGC.

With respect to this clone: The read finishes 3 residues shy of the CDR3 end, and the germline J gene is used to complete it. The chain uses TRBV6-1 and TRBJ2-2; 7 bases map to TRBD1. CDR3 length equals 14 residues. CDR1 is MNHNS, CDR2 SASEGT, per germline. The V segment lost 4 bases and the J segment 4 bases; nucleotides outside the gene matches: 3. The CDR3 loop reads CASSVTGVTGELFF. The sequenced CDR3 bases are TGTGCCAGCAGTGTAACAGGGGTCACCGGGGAG.

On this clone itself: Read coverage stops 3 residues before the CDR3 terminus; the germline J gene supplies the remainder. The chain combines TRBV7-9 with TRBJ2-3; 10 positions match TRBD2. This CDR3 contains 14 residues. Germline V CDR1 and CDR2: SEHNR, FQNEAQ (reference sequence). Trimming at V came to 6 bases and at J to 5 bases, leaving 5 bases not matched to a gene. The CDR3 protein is CASSKREGRDTQYF. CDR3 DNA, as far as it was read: TGTGCCAGCAGTAAGCGGGAGGGCCGAGATACG.

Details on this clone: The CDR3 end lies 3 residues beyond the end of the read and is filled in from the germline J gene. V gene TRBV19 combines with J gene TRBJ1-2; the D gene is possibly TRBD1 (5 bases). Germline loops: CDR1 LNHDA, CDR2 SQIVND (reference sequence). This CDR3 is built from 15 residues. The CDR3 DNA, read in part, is TGTGCCAGTAGTTTACTAGCGGGACTCTCGTACGAC. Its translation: CASSLLAGLSYD. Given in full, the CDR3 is CASSLLAGLSYDYTF.

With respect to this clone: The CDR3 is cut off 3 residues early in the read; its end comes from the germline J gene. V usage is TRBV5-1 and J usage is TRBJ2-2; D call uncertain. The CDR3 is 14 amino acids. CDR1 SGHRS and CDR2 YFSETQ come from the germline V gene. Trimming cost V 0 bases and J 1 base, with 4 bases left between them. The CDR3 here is CASSLAGNTGELFF. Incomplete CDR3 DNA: TGCGCCAGCAGCTTGGCCGGGAACACCGGGGAG.

The CDR3 DNA, read in part, is TGCAGTGCTAGTGAGCTCTACTACGAG. This sequence encodes CSASELYYE. The full CDR3 reads CSASELYYEQYF. The gene calls are TRBV20-1 and TRBJ2-7; D remains ambiguous. The observed sequence ends 3 residues before the CDR3 terminus, with the missing tail filled in from the germline J gene. This CDR3 has 12 residues. Germline V lookup: CDR1 DFQATT, CDR2 SNEGSKA (reference sequence). Trimming took off 3 bases at V and 3 bases at J, with 9 bases between the two ends.

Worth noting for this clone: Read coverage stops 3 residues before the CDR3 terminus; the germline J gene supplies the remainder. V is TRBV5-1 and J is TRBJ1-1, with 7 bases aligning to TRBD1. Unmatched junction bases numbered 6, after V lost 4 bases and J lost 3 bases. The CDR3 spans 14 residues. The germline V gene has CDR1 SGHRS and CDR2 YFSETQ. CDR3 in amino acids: CASSPRDSYTEAFF. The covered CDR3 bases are TGCGCCAGCAGCCCCAGGGACAGTTACACTGAA.

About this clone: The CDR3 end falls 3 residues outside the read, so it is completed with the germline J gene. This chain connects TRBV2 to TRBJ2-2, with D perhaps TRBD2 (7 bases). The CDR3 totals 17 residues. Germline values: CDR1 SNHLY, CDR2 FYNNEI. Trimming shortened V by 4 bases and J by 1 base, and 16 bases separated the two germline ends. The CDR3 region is CASSGWGREMNTGELFF. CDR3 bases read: TGTGCCAGCAGTGGATGGGGGCGGGAGATGAACACCGGGGAG.

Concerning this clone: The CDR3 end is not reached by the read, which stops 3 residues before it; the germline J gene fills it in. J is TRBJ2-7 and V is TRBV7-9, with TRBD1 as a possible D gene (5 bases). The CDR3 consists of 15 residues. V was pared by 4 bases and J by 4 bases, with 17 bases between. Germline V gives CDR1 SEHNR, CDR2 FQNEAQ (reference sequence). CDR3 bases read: TGTGCCAGCAGCTCACGGGCCAGGGATGTTTACGAG. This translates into CASSSRARDVYE. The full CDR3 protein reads CASSSRARDVYEQYF.

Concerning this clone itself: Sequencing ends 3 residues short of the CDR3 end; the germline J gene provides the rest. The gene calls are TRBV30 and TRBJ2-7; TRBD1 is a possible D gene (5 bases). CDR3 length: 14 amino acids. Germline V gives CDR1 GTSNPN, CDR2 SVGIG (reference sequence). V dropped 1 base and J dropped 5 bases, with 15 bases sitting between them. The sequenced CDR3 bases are TGTGCCTGGAGTGCAGGGCCTGTCGGCCACGAG. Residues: CAWSAGPVGHE. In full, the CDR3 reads CAWSAGPVGHEQYF.

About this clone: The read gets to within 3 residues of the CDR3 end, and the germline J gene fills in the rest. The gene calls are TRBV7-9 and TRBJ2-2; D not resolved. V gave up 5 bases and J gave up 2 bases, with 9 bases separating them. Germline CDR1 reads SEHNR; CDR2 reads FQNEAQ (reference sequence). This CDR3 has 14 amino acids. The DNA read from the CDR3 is TGTGCCAGCAGCGTTACAGCAAACACCGGGGAG. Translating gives CASSVTANTGE. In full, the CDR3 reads CASSVTANTGELFF.

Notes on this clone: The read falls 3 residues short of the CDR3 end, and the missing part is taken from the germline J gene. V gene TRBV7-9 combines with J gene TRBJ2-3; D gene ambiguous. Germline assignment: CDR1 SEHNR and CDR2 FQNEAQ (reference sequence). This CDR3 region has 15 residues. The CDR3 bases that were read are TGTGCCAGCAGCTTAGGCGCGGCGTACCAAGAGACG. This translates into CASSLGAAYQET. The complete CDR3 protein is CASSLGAAYQETQYF.

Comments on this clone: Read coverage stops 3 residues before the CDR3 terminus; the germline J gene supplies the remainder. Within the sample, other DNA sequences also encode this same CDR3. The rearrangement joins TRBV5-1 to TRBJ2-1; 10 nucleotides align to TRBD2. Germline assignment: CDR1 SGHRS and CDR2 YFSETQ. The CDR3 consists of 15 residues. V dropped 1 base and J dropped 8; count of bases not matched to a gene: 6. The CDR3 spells CASSLQVAGGDEQFF. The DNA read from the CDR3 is TGCGCCAGCAGCTTGCAGGTAGCGGGAGGTGATGAG.

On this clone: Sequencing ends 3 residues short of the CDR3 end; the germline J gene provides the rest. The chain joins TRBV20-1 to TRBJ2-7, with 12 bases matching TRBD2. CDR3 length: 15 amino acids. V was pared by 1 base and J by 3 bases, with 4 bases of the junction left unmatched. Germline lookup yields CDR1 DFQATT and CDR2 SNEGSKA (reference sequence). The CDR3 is CSARVGTSGRYEQYF. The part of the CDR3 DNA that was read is TGCAGTGCTAGAGTTGGGACTAGCGGGCGCTACGAG.

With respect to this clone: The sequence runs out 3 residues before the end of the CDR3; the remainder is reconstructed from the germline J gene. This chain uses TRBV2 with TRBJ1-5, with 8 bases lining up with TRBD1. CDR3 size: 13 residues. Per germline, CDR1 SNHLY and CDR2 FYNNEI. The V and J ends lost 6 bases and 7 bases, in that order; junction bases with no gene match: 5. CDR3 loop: CASRGQGGQPQHF. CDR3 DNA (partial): TGTGCCAGCAGAGGACAGGGAGGACAGCCC.

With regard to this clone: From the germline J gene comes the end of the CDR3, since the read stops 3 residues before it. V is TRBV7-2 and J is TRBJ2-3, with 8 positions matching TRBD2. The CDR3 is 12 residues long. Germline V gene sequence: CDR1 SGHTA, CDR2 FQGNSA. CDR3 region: CASSFLAGTQYF. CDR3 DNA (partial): TGTGCCAGCAGCTTCTTAGCGGGAACG.

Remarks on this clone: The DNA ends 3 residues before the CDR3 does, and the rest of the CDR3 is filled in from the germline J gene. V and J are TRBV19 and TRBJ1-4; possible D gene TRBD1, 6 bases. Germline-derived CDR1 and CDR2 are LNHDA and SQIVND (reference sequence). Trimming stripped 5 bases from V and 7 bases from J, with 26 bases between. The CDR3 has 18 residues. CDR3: CASSSPPGGWESGEKLFF. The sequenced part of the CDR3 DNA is TGTGCCAGTAGTTCGCCCCCGGGGGGCTGGGAATCGGGTGAAAAA.

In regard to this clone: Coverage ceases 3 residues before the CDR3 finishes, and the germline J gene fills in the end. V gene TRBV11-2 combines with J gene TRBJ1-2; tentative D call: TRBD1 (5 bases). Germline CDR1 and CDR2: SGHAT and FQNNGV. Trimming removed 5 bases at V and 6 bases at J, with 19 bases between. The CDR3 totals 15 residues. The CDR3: CASSERPGLIHGYTF. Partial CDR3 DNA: TGTGCCAGCAGCGAAAGACCGGGACTCATACATGGC.

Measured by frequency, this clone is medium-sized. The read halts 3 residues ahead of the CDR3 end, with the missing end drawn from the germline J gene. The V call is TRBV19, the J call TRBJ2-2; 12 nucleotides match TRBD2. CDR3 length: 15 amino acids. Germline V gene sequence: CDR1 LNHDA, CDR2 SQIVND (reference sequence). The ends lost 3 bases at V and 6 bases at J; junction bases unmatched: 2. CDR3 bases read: TGTGCCAGTAGTATGACTAGCGGGAGCTCCGGGGAG. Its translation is CASSMTSGSSGE. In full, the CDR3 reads CASSMTSGSSGELFF.

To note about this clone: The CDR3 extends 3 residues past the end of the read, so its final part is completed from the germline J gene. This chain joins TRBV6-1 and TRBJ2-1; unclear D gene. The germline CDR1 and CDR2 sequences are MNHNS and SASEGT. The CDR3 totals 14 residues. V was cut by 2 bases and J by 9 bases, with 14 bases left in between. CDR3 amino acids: CASSESVKFGEQFF. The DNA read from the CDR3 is TGTGCCAGCAGTGAATCGGTGAAGTTCGGTGAG.

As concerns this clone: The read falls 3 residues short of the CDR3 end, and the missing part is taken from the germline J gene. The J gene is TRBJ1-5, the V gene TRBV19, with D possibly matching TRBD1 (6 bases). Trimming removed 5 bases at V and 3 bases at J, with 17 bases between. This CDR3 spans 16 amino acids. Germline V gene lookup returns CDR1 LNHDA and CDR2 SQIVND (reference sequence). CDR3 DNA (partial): TGTGCCAGTAGTTTAGGGGACACGGGCCTCAATCAGCCC. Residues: CASSLGDTGLNQP. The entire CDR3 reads CASSLGDTGLNQPQHF.

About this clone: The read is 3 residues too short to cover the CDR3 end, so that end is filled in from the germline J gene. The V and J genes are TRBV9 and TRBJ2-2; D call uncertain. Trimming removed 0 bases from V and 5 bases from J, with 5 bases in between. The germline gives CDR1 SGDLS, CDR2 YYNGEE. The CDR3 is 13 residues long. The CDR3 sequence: CASSVEGTGELFF. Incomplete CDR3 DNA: TGTGCCAGCAGCGTAGAAGGGACCGGGGAG.

The CDR3 spells CASRRGNTEAFF. CDR3 DNA (partial): TGTGCCAGCCGGCGGGGGAACACTGAA. The chain joins TRBV7-9 to TRBJ1-1, with unresolved D. From the germline J gene comes the end of the CDR3, since the read stops 3 residues before it. CDR3 size: 12 residues. The V and J ends lost 8 bases and 1 base respectively, with 8 bases between them. The germline CDR1 and CDR2 sequences are SEHNR and FQNEAQ (reference sequence). Filled out from reference TRBV7-9 and TRBJ1-1, the complete variable domain reads DTGVSQNPRHKITKRGQNVTFRCDPISEHNRLYWYRQTLGQGPEFLTYFQNEAQLEKSRLLSDRFSAERPKGSFSTLEIQRTEQGDSAMYLCASRRGNTEAFFGQGTRLTVV.

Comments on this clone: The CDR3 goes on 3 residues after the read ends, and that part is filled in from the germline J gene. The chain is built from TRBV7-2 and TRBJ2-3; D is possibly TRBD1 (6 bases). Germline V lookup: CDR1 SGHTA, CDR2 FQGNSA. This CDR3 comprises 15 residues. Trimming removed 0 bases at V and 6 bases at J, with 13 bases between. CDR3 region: CASSLALLGADTQYF. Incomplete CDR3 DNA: TGTGCCAGCAGCTTAGCGCTTTTGGGGGCGGATACG. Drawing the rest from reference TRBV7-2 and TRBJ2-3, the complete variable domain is GAGVSQSPSNKVTEKGKDVELRCDPISGHTALYWYRQSLGQGLEFLIYFQGNSAPDKSGLPSDRFSAERTGGSVSTLTIQRTQQEDSAVYLCASSLALLGADTQYFGPGTRLTVL.

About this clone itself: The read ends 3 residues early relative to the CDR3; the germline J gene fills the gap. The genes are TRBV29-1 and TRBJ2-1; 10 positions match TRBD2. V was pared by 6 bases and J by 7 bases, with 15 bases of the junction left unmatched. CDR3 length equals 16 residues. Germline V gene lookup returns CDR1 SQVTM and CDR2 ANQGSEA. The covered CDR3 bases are TGCAGCGTAGAGAGCCGTCTAGCGGGAGAGTTTAATGAG. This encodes CSVESRLAGEFNE. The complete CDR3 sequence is CSVESRLAGEFNEQFF.

The DNA read from the CDR3 is TGTGCCAGTAGTATTGGCCCGAGCTCCTACAATGAG. Translation: CASSIGPSSYNE. The whole CDR3 is CASSIGPSSYNEQFF. The chain is built from TRBV19 and TRBJ2-1, with D hard to call. The CDR3 goes on 3 residues after the read ends, and that part is filled in from the germline J gene. Germline-derived CDR1 and CDR2 are LNHDA and SQIVND (reference sequence). The CDR3 loop spans 15 amino acids. Trimming took 3 bases from V and 0 from J, leaving 9 bases between them.

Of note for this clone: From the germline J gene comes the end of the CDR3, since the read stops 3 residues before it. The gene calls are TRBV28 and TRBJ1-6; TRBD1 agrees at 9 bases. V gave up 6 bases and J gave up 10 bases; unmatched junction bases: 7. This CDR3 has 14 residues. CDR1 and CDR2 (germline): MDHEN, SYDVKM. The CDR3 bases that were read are TGTGCCAGCAGCCCAGGACAGGGGAGATCACCC. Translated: CASSPGQGRSP. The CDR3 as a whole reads CASSPGQGRSPLHF.

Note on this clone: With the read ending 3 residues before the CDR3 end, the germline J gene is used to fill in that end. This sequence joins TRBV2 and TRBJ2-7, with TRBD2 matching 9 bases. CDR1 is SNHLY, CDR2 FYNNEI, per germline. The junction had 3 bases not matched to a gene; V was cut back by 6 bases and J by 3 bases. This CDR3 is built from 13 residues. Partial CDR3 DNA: TGTGCCAGCAGGGCTAGCGGGATCTACGAG. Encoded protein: CASRASGIYE. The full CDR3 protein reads CASRASGIYEQYF.

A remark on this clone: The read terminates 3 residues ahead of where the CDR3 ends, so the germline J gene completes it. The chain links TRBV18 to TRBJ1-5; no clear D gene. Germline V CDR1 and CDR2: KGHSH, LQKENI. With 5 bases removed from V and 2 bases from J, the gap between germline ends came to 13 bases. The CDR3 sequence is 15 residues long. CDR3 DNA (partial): TGTGCCAGCTCAATCGGGGATTCGGGCAATCAGCCC. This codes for CASSIGDSGNQP. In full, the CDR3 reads CASSIGDSGNQPQHF. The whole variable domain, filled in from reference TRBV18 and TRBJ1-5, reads NAGVMQNPRHLVRRRGQEARLRCSPMKGHSHVYWYRQLPEEGLKFMVYLQKENIIDESGMPKERFSAEFPKEGPSILRIQQVVRGDSAAYFCASSIGDSGNQPQHFGDGTRLSIL.